This T cell receptor (beta chain) was profiled in a study of chemoradiotherapy in HPV16-positive cancers. Study at large: Functional T-cell assays on a couple of HPV16-positive patients' cells defined candidate HPV-specific clones and common TCR motifs. Findings and caveats of the study: Candidate HPV-specific clones and E7-related TCR motifs grew in tumor during treatment. For HPV16-positive patients, expanding HPV-responsive T cells associated with longer recurrence-free survival.

Turning to this clone: Its matching antigen is unknown.

Samples were taken several times over chemoradiotherapy. Method: immunoSEQ multiplex PCR; TCRdb's copy keeps in-frame clones and lacks some. The sample carries around 5,000 clones, roughly nine tenths recorded once. The receptor was isolated from a human donor with HPV-associated anogenital cancer. The material sequenced was tumor tissue, taken from a patient who underwent chemoradiotherapy.

In nucleotides, the CDR3 is TGTGCCAGCAGCGCGGTAGCGGGTCAAAATGAGCAGTTCTTC. Translating it yields CASSAVAGQNEQFF. V and J are TRBV7-2 and TRBJ2-1; 7 nucleotides match TRBD2. The CDR3 extends over 14 amino acids. Germline loops: CDR1 SGHTA, CDR2 FQGNSA. J was trimmed by 7 bases and V by 5 bases; bases with no gene match: 8. The complete variable domain, with remaining parts taken from reference TRBV7-2 and TRBJ2-1, reads GAGVSQSPSNKVTEKGKDVELRCDPISGHTALYWYRQSLGQGLEFLIYFQGNSAPDKSGLPSDRFSAERTGGSVSTLTIQRTQQEDSAVYLCASSAVAGQNEQFFGPGTRLTVL.